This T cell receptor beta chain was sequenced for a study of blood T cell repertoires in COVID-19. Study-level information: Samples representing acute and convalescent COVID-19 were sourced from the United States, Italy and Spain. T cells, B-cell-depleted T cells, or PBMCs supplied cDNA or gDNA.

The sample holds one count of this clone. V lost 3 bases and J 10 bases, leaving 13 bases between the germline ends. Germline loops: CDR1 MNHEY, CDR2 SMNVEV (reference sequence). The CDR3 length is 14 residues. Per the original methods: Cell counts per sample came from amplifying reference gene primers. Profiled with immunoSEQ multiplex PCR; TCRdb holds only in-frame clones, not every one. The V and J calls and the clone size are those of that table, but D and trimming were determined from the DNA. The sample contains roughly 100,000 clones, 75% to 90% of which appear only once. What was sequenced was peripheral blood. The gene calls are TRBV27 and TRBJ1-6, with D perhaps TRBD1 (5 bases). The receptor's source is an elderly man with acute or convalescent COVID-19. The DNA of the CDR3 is TGTGCCAGCAGTTTTCTACAAGGGGCCTCACCCCTCCACTTT. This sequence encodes CASSFLQGASPLHF.